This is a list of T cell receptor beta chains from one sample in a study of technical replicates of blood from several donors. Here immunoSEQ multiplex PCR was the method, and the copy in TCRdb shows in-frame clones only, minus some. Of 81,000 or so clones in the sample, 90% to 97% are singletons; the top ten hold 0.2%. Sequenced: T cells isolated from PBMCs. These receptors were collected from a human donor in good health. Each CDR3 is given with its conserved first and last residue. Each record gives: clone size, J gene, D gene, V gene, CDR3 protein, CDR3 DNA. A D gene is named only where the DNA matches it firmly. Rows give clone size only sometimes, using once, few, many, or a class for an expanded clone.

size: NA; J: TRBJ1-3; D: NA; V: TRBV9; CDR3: CASSVATRDKTGNTIYF; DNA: TGTGCCAGCAGCGTAGCTACGAGAGACAAGACTGGAAACACCATATATTTT
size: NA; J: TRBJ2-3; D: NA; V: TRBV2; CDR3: CASSYHPDTQYF; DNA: TGTGCCAGCAGCTACCATCCAGATACGCAGTATTTT
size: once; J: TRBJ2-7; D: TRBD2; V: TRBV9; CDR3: CASSGTSSYEQYF; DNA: TGTGCCAGCAGCGGGACTAGTTCCTACGAGCAGTACTTC
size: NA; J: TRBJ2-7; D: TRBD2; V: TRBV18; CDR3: CASSLVKWNGLGRDYPHEQYF; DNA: TGTGCCAGCTCGCTCGTAAAGTGGAACGGATTAGGGCGGGACTACCCCCACGAGCAGTACTTC
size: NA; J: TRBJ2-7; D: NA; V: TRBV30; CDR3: CAWSVWPGGEQYF; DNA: TGTGCCTGGAGTGTGTGGCCTGGAGGCGAGCAGTACTTC
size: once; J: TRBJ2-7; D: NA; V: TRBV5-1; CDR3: CASSFTGSEQYF; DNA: TGCGCCAGCAGCTTTACAGGGTCGGAGCAGTACTTC
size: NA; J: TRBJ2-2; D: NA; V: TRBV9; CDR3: CASSVPRGRRGAGELFF; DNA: TGTGCCAGCAGCGTCCCCAGGGGTAGAAGGGGAGCCGGGGAGCTGTTTTTT
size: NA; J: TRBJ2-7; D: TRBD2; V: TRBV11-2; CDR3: CASGWPGLAEYEQYF; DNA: TGTGCCAGCGGATGGCCGGGACTAGCGGAATACGAGCAGTACTTC
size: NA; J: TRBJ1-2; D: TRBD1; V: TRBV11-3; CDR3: CASSSPRTGRYTF; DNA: TGTGCCAGCAGCTCTCCCCGGACAGGGCGATACACCTTC
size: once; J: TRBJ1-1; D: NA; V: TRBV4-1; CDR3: CASSQGAGGAVRANTEAFF; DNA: TGCGCCAGCAGCCAAGGGGCGGGGGGCGCGGTAAGGGCGAACACTGAAGCTTTCTTT
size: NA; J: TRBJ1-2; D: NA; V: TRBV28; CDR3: CASSSKGYGYTF; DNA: TGTGCCAGCAGTTCAAAGGGGTACGGCTACACCTTC
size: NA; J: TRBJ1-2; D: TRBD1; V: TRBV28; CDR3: CASSLATGGGGYTF; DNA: TGTGCCAGCAGTTTGGCGACAGGGGGCGGCGGCTACACCTTC
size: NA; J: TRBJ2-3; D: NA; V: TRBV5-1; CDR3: CASGEKRTTDTQYF; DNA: TGCGCCAGCGGAGAAAAGCGGACCACAGATACGCAGTATTTT
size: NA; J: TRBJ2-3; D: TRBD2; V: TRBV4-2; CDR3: CASSQPGLAGPTDTQYF; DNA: TGTGCCAGCAGCCAACCAGGACTAGCGGGACCCACAGATACGCAGTATTTT
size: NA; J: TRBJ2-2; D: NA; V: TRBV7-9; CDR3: CASSSPRDTGELFF; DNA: TGTGCCAGCAGCTCCCCGAGGGACACCGGGGAGCTGTTTTTT
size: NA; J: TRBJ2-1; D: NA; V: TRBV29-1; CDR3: CSVHQRGTLNEQFF; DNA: TGCAGCGTCCACCAACGGGGGACTTTGAATGAGCAGTTCTTC
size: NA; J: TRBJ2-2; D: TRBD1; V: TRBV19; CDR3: CASSDRGRVAGELFF; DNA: TGTGCCAGTAGTGACAGGGGGCGCGTGGCCGGGGAGCTGTTTTTT
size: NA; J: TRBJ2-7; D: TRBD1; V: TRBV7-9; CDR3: CASSLGTGTYEQYF; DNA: TGTGCCAGCAGCTTAGGGACAGGGACCTACGAGCAGTACTTC
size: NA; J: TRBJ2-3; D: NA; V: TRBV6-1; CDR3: CASTLGGDSDTQYF; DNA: TGTGCCAGCACTCTCGGAGGGGACTCAGATACGCAGTATTTT